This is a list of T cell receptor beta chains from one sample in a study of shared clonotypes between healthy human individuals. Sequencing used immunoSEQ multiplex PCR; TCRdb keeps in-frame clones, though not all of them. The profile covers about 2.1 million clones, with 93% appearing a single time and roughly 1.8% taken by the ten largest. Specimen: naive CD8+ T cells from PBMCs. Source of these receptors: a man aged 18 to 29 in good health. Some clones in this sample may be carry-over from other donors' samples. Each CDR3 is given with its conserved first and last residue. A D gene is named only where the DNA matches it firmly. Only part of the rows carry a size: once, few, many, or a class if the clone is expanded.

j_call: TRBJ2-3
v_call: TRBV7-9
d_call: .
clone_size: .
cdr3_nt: TGTGCCAGCAGGCCCGCAGACTACCCCACAGATACGCAGTATTTT
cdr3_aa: CASRPADYPTDTQYF

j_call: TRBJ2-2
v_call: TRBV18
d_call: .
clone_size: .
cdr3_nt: TGTGCCAGCAGTGGGGGAATCCCCACCGGGGAGCTGTTTTTT
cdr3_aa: CASSGGIPTGELFF

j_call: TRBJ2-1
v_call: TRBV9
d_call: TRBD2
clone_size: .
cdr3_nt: TGTGCCAGCAGCGTAGCGGGAGGGACCAATGAGCAGTTCTTC
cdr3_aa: CASSVAGGTNEQFF

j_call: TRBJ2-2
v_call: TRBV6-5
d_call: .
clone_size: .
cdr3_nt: TGTGCCAGCAGTTACTCTCCCGGGGAGCTGTTTTTT
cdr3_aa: CASSYSPGELFF

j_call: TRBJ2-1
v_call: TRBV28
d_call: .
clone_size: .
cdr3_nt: TGTGCCAGCAGGTCCGACAGGAGCTCCTACAATGAGCAGTTCTTC
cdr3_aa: CASRSDRSSYNEQFF

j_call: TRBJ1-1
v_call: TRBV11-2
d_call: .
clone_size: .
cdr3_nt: TGTGCCAGCAGCTCCCACCAACGAACAGGGTTCCCTGAAGCTTTCTTT
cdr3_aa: CASSSHQRTGFPEAFF

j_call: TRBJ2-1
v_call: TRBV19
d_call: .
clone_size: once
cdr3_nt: TGTGCCAGTAGTTCCCCCCCCATGGGCTACAATGAGCAGTTCTTC
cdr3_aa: CASSSPPMGYNEQFF

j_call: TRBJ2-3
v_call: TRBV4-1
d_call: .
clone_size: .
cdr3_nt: TGCGCCAGCAGCCAAGTTCTGGGGACAGATACGCAGTATTTT
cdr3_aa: CASSQVLGTDTQYF

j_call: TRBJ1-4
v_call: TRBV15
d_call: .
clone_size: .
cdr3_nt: TGTGCCACCAGCGGAATCAAGTCAACTAATGAAAAACTGTTTTTT
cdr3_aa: CATSGIKSTNEKLFF

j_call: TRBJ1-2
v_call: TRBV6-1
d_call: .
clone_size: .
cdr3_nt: TGTGCCAGCAGTGAAAGGGGTTGGGAGAAAAACAACTATGGCTACACCTTC
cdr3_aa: CASSERGWEKNNYGYTF

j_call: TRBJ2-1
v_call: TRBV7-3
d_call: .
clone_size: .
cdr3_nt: TGTGCCAGCAGCTTAGAGAAGCCCGATGAGCAGTTCTTC
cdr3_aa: CASSLEKPDEQFF

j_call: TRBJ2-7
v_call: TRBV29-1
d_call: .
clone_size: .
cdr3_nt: TGCAGCGTTGTAGGGGACTCCCTGCGCTACGAGCAGTACTTC
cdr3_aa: CSVVGDSLRYEQYF

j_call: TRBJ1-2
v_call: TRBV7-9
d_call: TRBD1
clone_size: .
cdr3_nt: TGTGCCAGCAGCTCAACAGACAGGGTGGCCAACTATGGCTACACCTTC
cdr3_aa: CASSSTDRVANYGYTF

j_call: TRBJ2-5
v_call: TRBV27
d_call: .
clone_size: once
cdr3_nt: TGTGCCAGCAGTTTAGCGTCGCCAACTGGGACGACCCAGTACTTC
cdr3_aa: CASSLASPTGTTQYF

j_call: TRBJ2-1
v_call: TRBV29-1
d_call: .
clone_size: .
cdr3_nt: TGCAGCGTTGCTGCCGTCGGCCATGAGCAGTTCTTC
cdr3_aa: CSVAAVGHEQFF

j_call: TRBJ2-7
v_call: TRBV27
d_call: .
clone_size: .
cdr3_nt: TGTGCCAGCAGCCTAAACCGAAGGGGAGGCCTCTCCTACGAGCAGTACTTC
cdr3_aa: CASSLNRRGGLSYEQYF

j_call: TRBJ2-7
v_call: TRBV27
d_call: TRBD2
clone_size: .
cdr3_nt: TGTGCCAGCAGTTCGACGACTAGCGGGAGGGCAGGGGCCTACGAGCAGTACTTC
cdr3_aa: CASSSTTSGRAGAYEQYF

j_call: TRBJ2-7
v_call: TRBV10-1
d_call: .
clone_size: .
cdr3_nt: TGCGCCAGGACGGGGGTGTACGAGCAGTACTTC
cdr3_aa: CARTGVYEQYF

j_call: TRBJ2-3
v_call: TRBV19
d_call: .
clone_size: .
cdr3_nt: TGTGCCACGCGGGCTAGCACAGATACGCAGTATTTT
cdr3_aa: CATRASTDTQYF

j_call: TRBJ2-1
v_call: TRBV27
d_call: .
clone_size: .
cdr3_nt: TGTGCCAGCGGAGTGGAAGGACTTGATGAGCAGTTCTTC
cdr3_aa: CASGVEGLDEQFF

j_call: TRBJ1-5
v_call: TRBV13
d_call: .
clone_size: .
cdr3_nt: TGTGCCAGCAGCTTAGGGTCGGGTTATCAGCCCCAGCATTTT
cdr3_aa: CASSLGSGYQPQHF

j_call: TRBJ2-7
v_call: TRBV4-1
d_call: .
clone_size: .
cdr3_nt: TGCGCCAGCAGCTTCCGGGACACCTACGAGCAGTACTTC
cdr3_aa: CASSFRDTYEQYF

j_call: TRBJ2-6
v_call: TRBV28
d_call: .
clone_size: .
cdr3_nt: TGTGCCAGCAGTTTAGTGGATTCTATCATCTCTGGGGCCAACGTCCTGACTTTC
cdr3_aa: CASSLVDSIISGANVLTF

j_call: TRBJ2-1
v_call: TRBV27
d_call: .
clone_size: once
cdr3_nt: TGTGCCACCACCTATAACAATGAGCAGTTCTTC
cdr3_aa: CATTYNNEQFF

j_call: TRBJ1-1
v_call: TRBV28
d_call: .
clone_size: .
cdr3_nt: TGTGCCAGCAGTTCGCTAACCCGGATTCGGAACACTGAAGCTTTCTTT
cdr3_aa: CASSSLTRIRNTEAFF

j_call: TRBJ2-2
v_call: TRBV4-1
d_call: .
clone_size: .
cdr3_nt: TGCGCCAGCAGCCAATATGCCGACGGGGAGCTGTTTTTT
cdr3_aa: CASSQYADGELFF

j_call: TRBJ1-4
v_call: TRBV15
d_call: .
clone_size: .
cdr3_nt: TGTGCCACCAGCACCCGTCCGGGAACCGGGACGGATAATGAGAAACTGTTTTTT
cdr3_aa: CATSTRPGTGTDNEKLFF

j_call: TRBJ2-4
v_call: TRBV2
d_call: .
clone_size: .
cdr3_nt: TGTGCCAGCAGGGTAACGGAGGGACAGCACTGGGACATTCAGTACTTC
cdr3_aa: CASRVTEGQHWDIQYF

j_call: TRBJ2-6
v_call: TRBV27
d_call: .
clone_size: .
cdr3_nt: TGTGCCAGCCAGTTTTTGGGGGCTGGGGCCAACGTCCTGACTTTC
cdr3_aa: CASQFLGAGANVLTF

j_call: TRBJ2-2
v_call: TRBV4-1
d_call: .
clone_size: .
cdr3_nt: TGCGCCAGCAGGAGGGACATCCGAACCGGGGAGCTGTTTTTT
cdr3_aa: CASRRDIRTGELFF

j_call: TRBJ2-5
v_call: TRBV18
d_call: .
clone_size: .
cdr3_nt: TGTGCCAGCTCACCACGGGGCACAATACAAGAGACCCAGTACTTC
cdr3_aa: CASSPRGTIQETQYF

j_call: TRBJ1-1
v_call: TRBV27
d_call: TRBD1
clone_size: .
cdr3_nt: TGTGCCAGCAGCGCCAGACAGGGGCACACTGAAGCTTTCTTT
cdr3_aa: CASSARQGHTEAFF

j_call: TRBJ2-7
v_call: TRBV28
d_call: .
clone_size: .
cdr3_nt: TGTGCCAGCAGTTTATATGGCGGCAGTCCCTACTTC
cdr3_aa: CASSLYGGSPYF

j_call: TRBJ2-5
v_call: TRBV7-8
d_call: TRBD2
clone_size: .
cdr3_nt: TGTGCCAGCAGCTTTCAGCGGGAGCGGGAGACCCAGTACTTC
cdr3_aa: CASSFQRERETQYF

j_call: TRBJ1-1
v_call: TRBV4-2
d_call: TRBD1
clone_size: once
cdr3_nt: TGTGCCAGCAGCCAAGAGGACAGGAGGATCGCCACTGAAGCTTTCTTT
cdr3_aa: CASSQEDRRIATEAFF

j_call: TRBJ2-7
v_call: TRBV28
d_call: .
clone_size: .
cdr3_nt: TGTGCCAGCAAGTTACGGGGGCAGGGCTACGAGCAGTACTTC
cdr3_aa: CASKLRGQGYEQYF

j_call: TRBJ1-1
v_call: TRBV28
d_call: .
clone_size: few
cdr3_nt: TGTGGGGCAGGGGCGGGCACTGAAGCTTTCTTT
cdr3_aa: CGAGAGTEAFF

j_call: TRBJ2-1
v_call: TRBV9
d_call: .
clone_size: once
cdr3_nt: TGTGCCAGCAGCTTAGACGGTTACAATGAGCAGTTCTTC
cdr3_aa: CASSLDGYNEQFF

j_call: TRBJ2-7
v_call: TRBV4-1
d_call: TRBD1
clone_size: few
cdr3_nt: TGCGCCAGCAGCCCGGGACAGGGTACCTACGAGCAGTACTTC
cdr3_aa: CASSPGQGTYEQYF

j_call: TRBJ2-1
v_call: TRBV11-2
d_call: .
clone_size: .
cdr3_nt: TGTGCCAGCAGCTTAGATTTGAATGAGCAGTTCTTC
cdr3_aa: CASSLDLNEQFF